This T cell receptor beta chain is from a study of shared clonotypes between healthy human individuals. CD8 cells regarded as naive lacked CD45RO, were positively chosen for CCR7, and omitted terminally differentiated effector memory CD45RA+ cells. The CDR3 totals 13 residues. V dropped 5 bases and J dropped 0 bases, with 6 bases sitting between them. CDR1 is SGHDT and CDR2 is YYEEEE in the germline V gene. Method: immunoSEQ multiplex PCR; TCRdb's copy keeps in-frame clones and lacks some. Seen here are around 1.9 million clones, just over 90% observed once, and the top ten hold 1.5% to 2%. Only one count was recorded for this clone. Its antigen remains unknown. Study-level findings and limits: Specimens sampled were limited to blood, with tissue repertoires likely differing.

The specimen sequenced was naive CD8+ T cells from PBMCs. This TCR derives from a man between 18 and 29 years old in good health. Some clones in this sample may be carry-over from other donors' samples. The chain combines TRBV5-6 with TRBJ2-4; no reliable D call. Here the CDR3 DNA reads TGTGCCAGCAGGCAGATAGCCAAAAACATTCAGTACTTC. Translation gives CASRQIAKNIQYF.